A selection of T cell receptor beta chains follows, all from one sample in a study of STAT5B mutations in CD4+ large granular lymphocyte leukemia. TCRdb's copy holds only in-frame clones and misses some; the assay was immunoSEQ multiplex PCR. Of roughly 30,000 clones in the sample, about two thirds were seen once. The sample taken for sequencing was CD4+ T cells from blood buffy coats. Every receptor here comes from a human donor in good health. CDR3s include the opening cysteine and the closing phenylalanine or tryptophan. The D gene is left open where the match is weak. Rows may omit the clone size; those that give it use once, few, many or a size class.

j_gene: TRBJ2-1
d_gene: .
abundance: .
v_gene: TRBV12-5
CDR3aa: CASVAGTSSYNEQFF
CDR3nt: TGTGCTAGTGTTGCCGGGACAAGCTCCTACAATGAGCAGTTCTTC

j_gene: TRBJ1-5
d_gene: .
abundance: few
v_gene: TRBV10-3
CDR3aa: CAISDGTQPQHF
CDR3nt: TGTGCCATCAGTGACGGGACTCAGCCCCAGCATTTT

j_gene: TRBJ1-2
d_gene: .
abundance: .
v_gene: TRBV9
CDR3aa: CASSVATRANYGYTF
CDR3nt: TGTGCCAGCAGCGTAGCTACGAGGGCTAACTATGGCTACACCTTC

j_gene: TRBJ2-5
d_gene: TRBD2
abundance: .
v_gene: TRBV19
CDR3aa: CASSTQRGGGETQYF
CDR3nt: TGTGCCAGTAGTACCCAGCGGGGGGGTGGAGAGACCCAGTACTTC

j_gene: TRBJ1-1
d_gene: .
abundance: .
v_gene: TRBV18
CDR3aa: CASSPQEEFTEAFF
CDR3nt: TGTGCCAGCTCACCGCAAGAGGAATTCACTGAAGCTTTCTTT

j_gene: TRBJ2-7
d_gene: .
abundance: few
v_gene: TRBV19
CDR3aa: CASRKFPQSSYEQYF
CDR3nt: TGTGCCAGTAGGAAATTCCCTCAAAGCTCCTACGAGCAGTACTTC

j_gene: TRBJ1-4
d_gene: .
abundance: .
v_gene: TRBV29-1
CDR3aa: CSVRPGTEGEKLFF
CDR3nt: TGCAGCGTTCGACCCGGGACTGAGGGTGAAAAACTGTTTTTT

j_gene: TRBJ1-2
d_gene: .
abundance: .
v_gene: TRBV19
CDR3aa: CASSFMRGPYGYTF
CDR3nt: TGTGCCAGTAGTTTCATGCGGGGGCCTTATGGCTACACCTTC

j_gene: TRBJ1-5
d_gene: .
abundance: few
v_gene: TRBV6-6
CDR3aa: CASTRLGNQPQHF
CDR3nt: TGTGCCAGCACAAGGCTTGGGAATCAGCCCCAGCATTTT

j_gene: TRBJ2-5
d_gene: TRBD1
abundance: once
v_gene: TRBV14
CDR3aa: CASSQEGQPQETQYF
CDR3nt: TGTGCCAGCAGCCAAGAGGGACAGCCACAAGAGACCCAGTACTTC

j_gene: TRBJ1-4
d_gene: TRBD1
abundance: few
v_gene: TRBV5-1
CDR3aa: CASSLQGAREKLFF
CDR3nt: TGCGCCAGCAGCTTGCAGGGGGCGAGGGAAAAACTGTTTTTT

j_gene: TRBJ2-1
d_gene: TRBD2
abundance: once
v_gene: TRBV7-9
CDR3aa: CASSPRTGGGYNEQFF
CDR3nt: TGTGCCAGCAGCCCTCGCACCGGCGGGGGGTACAATGAGCAGTTCTTC

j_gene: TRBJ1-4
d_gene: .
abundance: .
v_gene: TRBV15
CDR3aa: CATSRAQGNEKLFF
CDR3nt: TGTGCCACCAGCAGAGCCCAGGGAAATGAAAAACTGTTTTTT

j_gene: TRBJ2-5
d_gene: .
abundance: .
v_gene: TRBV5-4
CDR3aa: CASSWTLQETQYF
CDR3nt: TGTGCCAGCAGCTGGACTCTTCAAGAGACCCAGTACTTC

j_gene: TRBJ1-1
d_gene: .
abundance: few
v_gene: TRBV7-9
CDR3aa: CASSPPGGSPEAFF
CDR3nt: TGTGCCAGCAGCCCCCCCGGTGGGTCACCTGAAGCTTTCTTT

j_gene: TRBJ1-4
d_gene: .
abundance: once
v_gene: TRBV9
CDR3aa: CASSVRTSANEKLFF
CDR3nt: TGTGCCAGCAGCGTACGGACATCGGCTAATGAAAAACTGTTTTTT

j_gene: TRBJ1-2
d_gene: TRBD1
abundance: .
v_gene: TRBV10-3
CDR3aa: CAIRRGRDHGYTF
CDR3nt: TGTGCCATCAGAAGGGGGCGCGACCATGGCTACACCTTC

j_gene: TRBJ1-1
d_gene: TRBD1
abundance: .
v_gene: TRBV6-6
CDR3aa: CASSYSSFPGGTEAFF
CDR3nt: TGTGCCAGCAGTTACTCGAGTTTCCCAGGGGGCACTGAAGCTTTCTTT

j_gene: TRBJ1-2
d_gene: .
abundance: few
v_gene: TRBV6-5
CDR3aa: CASSSRWQGSDYTF
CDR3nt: TGTGCCAGCAGTTCCCGGTGGCAGGGTAGCGACTACACCTTC

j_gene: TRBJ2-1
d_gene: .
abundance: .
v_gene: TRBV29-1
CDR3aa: CSVVGMDEQFF
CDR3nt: TGCAGCGTGGTGGGTATGGATGAGCAGTTCTTC

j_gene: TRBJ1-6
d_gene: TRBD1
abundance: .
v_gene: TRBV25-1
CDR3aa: CASSGDRGYSYNSPLHF
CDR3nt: TGTGCCAGCAGTGGAGACAGGGGGTACTCCTATAATTCACCCCTCCACTTT

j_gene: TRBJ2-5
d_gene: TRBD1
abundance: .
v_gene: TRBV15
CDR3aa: CATRTGGVETQYF
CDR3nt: TGTGCCACCCGGACAGGGGGGGTTGAGACCCAGTACTTC

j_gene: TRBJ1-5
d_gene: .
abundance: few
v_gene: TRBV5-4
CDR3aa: CASSQGPNQPQHF
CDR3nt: TGTGCCAGCAGCCAAGGGCCCAATCAGCCCCAGCATTTT

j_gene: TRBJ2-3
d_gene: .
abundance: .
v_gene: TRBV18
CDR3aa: CASYHPPAGTLQYF
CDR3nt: TGTGCCAGCTATCACCCCCCAGCCGGGACCCTGCAGTATTTT

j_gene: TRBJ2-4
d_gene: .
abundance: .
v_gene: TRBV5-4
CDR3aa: CASSFGSDKNIQYF
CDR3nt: TGTGCCAGCAGCTTTGGGTCCGACAAAAACATTCAGTACTTC

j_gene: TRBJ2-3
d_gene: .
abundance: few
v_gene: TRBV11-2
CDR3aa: CASSLAPTVGDTQYF
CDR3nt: TGTGCCAGCAGCTTAGCCCCGACTGTGGGGGATACGCAGTATTTT

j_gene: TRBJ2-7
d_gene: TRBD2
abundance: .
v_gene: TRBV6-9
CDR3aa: CARGRGRCEQYF
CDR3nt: TGTGCCAGAGGGAGGGGTCGGTGCGAGCAGTACTTC

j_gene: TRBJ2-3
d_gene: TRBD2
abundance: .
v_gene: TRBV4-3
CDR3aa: CASSQDRDSGGPRQLSTDTQYF
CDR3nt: TGCGCCAGCAGCCAAGATCGCGATAGCGGGGGGCCTCGCCAGCTTAGCACAGATACGCAGTATTTT

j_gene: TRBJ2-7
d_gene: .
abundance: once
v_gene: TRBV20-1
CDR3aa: CSAREPYEQYF
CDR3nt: TGCAGTGCTAGAGAACCCTACGAGCAGTACTTC

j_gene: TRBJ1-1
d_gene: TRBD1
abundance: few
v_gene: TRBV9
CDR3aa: CASSPGGGQTNTEAFF
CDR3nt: TGTGCCAGCAGCCCCGGGGGGGGACAGACGAACACTGAAGCTTTCTTT

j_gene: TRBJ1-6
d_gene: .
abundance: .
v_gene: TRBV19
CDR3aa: CASSGVQSSYNSPLHF
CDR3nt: TGTGCCAGTTCCGGGGTACAGAGCTCCTATAATTCACCCCTCCACTTT

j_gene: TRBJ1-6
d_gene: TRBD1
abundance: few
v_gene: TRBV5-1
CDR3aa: CASSLGQGIVSPLHF
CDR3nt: TGCGCCAGCAGCTTGGGACAGGGGATCGTCTCACCCCTCCACTTT

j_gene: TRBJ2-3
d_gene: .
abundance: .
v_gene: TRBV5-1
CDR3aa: CASSLISGDTQYF
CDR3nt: TGCGCCAGCAGCTTGATTTCCGGTGATACGCAGTATTTT

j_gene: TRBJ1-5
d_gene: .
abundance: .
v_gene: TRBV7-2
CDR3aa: CASSLAGGSNQPQHF
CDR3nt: TGTGCCAGCAGCTTAGCGGGAGGGTCGAATCAGCCCCAGCATTTT

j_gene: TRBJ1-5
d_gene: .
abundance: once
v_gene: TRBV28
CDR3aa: CASSRLVGSGRSNQPQHF
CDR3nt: TGTGCCAGCAGCCGACTCGTCGGCTCCGGGCGTAGCAATCAGCCCCAGCATTTT

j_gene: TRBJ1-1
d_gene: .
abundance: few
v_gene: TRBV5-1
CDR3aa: CASSLSPNTEAFF
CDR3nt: TGCGCCAGCAGCTTATCCCCGAACACTGAAGCTTTCTTT

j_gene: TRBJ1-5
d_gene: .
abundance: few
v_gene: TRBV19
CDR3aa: CASSIGSDRVNQPQHF
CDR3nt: TGTGCCAGTAGTATAGGATCAGACAGAGTTAATCAGCCCCAGCATTTT

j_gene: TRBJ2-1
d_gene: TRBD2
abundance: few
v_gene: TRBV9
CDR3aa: CASSVGTSSYNEQFF
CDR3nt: TGTGCCAGCAGCGTAGGGACTAGCTCCTACAATGAGCAGTTCTTC

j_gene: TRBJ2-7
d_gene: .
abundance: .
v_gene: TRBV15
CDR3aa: CATSRAQGVSYEQYF
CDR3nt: TGTGCCACCAGCAGAGCCCAGGGAGTCTCCTACGAGCAGTACTTC

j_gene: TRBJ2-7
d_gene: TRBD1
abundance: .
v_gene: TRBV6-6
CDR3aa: CASRPGTGTYEQYF
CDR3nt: TGTGCCAGCAGGCCCGGGACAGGGACCTACGAGCAGTACTTC